This is a list of T cell receptor beta chains from one sample in a study of OX40 agonist ivuxolimab in advanced cancers. Method: immunoSEQ multiplex PCR; TCRdb's copy keeps in-frame clones and lacks some. The table lists some 60,000 clones, approximately 93% of them singletons, with approximately 19% in the top ten. The specimen was CD4+ or CD8+ T cells sorted from blood, collected in a trial of the OX40 agonist ivuxolimab. These receptors came from an adult with an advanced solid tumor such as melanoma, head and neck, liver or kidney cancer. The CDR3 runs from the conserved cysteine through the conserved F or W.

v_call | cdr3_aa
TRBV7-9 | CASSSRDRGYQETQYF
TRBV5-6 | CASSLYRGGHEGYEQYF
TRBV21-1 | CASSKIGAGKGRIQGGYTF
TRBV6-5 | CASRGPRSGELFF
TRBV6-1 | CASSAHRGPPTNEKLFF
TRBV7-6 | CASSFKPETEAFF
TRBV7-9 | CASSFGQSYEQYF
TRBV5-1 | CASSPASPGEQYF
TRBV27 | CASSLLRELFF
TRBV7-9 | CASSLGPSNYGYTF
TRBV15 | CATSRDRANTGELFF
TRBV27 | CASSHRDRSQETQYF
TRBV9 | CASSVTGDPGELFF
TRBV9 | CASSHSLTGTGPADTQYF
TRBV5-1 | CASSSGWDEKLFF
TRBV27 | CASSSPTSGGALDTQYF
TRBV30 | CAWSVISDEAFF